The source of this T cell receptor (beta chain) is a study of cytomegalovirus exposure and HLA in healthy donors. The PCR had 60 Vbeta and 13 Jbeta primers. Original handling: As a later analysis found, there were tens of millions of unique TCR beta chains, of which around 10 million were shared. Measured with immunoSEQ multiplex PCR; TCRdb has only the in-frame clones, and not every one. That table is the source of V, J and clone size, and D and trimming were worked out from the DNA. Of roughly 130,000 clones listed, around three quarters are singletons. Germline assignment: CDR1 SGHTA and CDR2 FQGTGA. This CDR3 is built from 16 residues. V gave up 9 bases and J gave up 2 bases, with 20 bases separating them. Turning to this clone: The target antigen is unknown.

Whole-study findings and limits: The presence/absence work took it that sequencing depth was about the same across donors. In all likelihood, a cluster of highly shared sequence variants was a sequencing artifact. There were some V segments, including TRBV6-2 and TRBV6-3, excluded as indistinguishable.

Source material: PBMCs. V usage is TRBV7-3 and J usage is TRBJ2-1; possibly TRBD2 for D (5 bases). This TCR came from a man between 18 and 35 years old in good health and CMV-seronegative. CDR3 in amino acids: CASSYLAGATYNEQFF. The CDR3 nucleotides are TGTGCCAGTTCATATCTAGCAGGAGCAACCTACAATGAGCAGTTCTTC.